A selection of T cell receptor beta chains follows, all from one sample in a study of CD8+CD57+ T cells in acquired aplastic anemia. Via MiXCR, TCRdb re-called the reads, giving one row per CDR3 protein. The profile covers around 180,000 distinct CDR3 sequences, with approximately 48% appearing a single time and about 2% taken by the ten largest. Sequencing input: sorted CD4+, CD8+, or CD8+CD57+ T cells (not recorded which) from PBMCs. The source is a human donor with aplastic anemia. Both conserved end residues are part of each CDR3. A D gene is named only where the DNA matches it firmly. The size field is filled for only some rows; it gives once, few, many or a size class.

>-|TRBJ1-2|-|TRBV20-1
TGCAGTGCTAGAGATAGCGTCAGCTATGGCTACACCTTC
CSARDSVSYGYTF
>TRBD2|TRBJ2-5|many|TRBV12-3/TRBV12-4
TGTGCCAGCAGCCAGACTAGCGGGGGAGAGACCCAGTACTTC
CASSQTSGGETQYF
>-|TRBJ2-3|many|TRBV7-9
TGTGCCAGCAGTCCCCCGGGACTTGGAACAGATACGCAGTATTTT
CASSPPGLGTDTQYF
>-|TRBJ1-6|-|TRBV2
TGTGCCAGCAGTGAAGCGGCGACAGACTATAATTCACCCCTCCACTTT
CASSEAATDYNSPLHF
>TRBD1|TRBJ1-2|many|TRBV6-6
TGTGCCAGCAGTTACAGGGGACAGGGGTCCTATGGCTACACCTTC
CASSYRGQGSYGYTF
>-|TRBJ1-2|-|TRBV2
TGTGCCAGCAGTGAAGACAGCATCATCTATGGCTACACCTTC
CASSEDSIIYGYTF
>-|TRBJ2-7|-|TRBV29-1
TGCAGCGTTGTTACGGGGGAAACGTACGAGCAGTACTTC
CSVVTGETYEQYF
>-|TRBJ2-7|-|TRBV19
TGTGCCAGTAGTATAGGAAGGGGGGAGCAGTACTTC
CASSIGRGEQYF
>TRBD1|TRBJ2-3|many|TRBV24-1
TGTGCCACCAGTGATTCAGGACAGGGAAGGACAGATACGCAGTATTTT
CATSDSGQGRTDTQYF
>-|TRBJ2-7|-|TRBV10-1
TGCGCCAGCAGTGAGCGTTGGGACTACGAGCAGTACTTC
CASSERWDYEQYF
>-|TRBJ1-6|many|TRBV7-8
TGTGCCAGCAACGCCGAAGGAAGGGGTCGGAATTCACCCCTCCACTTT
CASNAEGRGRNSPLHF
>-|TRBJ2-7|many|TRBV5-1
TGCGCCAGCATGGAAAGTTTTGACAAAATCTACGAGCAGTACTTC
CASMESFDKIYEQYF
>-|TRBJ2-5|few|TRBV7-6
TGTGCCAGCAGCCGAGACGTGGGGCTACAGTACTTC
CASSRDVGLQYF
>TRBD2|TRBJ2-1|-|TRBV24-1
TGTGCCACCAGTGCTAGCGGGTTAGGTGAGCAGTTCTTC
CATSASGLGEQFF
>TRBD1|TRBJ2-7|-|TRBV24-1
TGTGCCAGCAGTACCCCGACAGGGATCGACGAGCAGTACTTC
CASSTPTGIDEQYF
>TRBD2|TRBJ2-5|many|TRBV2
TGTGCCAGCAGTGGTAGCGGGCGGGAGACCCAGTACTTC
CASSGSGRETQYF
>-|TRBJ1-2|many|TRBV5-1
TGCGCCAGCGCAGGGAGCGGCTATGGCTACACCTTC
CASAGSGYGYTF
>-|TRBJ2-2|many|TRBV5-4
TGTGCCAGCACCATACTTAACACCGGGGAGCTGTTTTTT
CASTILNTGELFF
>-|TRBJ1-6|-|TRBV7-3
TGTGCCAGCAGCTTGGGCGGCAGTAATTCACCCCTCCACTTT
CASSLGGSNSPLHF
>TRBD2|TRBJ2-5|-|TRBV2
TGTGCCAGCAGTGCACTAGCGGAGCAAGAGACCCAGTACTTC
CASSALAEQETQYF
>-|TRBJ1-6|-|TRBV2
TGTGCCAGCAAGGGCCAGAGACTCAATTCACCCCTCCACTTT
CASKGQRLNSPLHF
>-|TRBJ2-2|-|TRBV24-1
TGTGCCACCAGTGATCCCTTCTACGGGGAGCTGTTTTTT
CATSDPFYGELFF
>TRBD2|TRBJ2-3|many|TRBV20-1
TGCAGTGCTAGACTAGCGGGGGCCACAGATACGCAGTATTTT
CSARLAGATDTQYF
>-|TRBJ2-6|-|TRBV4-1
TGCGCCAGCAGCCAAGTACCGCTTGACTCTGGGGCCAACGTCCTGACTTTC
CASSQVPLDSGANVLTF
>-|TRBJ1-1|many|TRBV7-6
TGTGCCAGCAGCTCTGGAAAGAGCACTGAAGCTTTCTTT
CASSSGKSTEAFF
>-|TRBJ1-5|few|TRBV18
TGTGCCAGCTCAACTTCTTATCAGCCCCAGCATTTT
CASSTSYQPQHF
>-|TRBJ1-5|-|TRBV19
TGTGCCAGTAGGAACAGGGTTCACAATCAGCCCCAGCATTTT
CASRNRVHNQPQHF